These T cell receptor beta chains were read from a single sample in a study of shared clonotypes between healthy human individuals. Profiling relied on immunoSEQ multiplex PCR, and the TCRdb table lists in-frame clones only, not all of them. The table has 190,000 or so clones, 65% to 70% seen once. Sequencing used memory CD4+ T cells sorted from blood. The source is a man aged 25 to 45 in good health. CDR3s include the opening cysteine and the closing phenylalanine or tryptophan. The D gene is left open where the match is weak. Clone size appears in some rows only: once, few, many, or a class for an expanded clone.

>.|TRBJ2-7|TRBV6-6|.
TGTGCCAGCAACTCCCAGGGGCAGATAACCTACGAGCAGTACTTC
CASNSQGQITYEQYF
>few|TRBJ2-2|TRBV2|.
TGTGCCAGCAGATCACAGGGCCCCGGGGAGCTGTTTTTT
CASRSQGPGELFF
>.|TRBJ2-7|TRBV19|.
TGTGCCAGTAGTCCCCGCCTAGCCTCCGAGCAGTACTTC
CASSPRLASEQYF
>few|TRBJ2-5|TRBV29-1|.
TGCAGCGTTAGTCGGGGGGAGACCCAGTACTTC
CSVSRGETQYF
>.|TRBJ2-5|TRBV6-1|.
TGTGCCAGCAGTGAAAGGAGCAGGGGGACTAAAGAGACCCAGTACTTC
CASSERSRGTKETQYF
>.|TRBJ2-7|TRBV29-1|.
TGCAGCGTTGAAGATCAGAGGGACTTAGAGCAGTACTTC
CSVEDQRDLEQYF
>.|TRBJ1-2|TRBV2|.
TGTGCCAGCAGTGATCTGGGGTTTGTCGACTATGGCTACACCTTC
CASSDLGFVDYGYTF
>.|TRBJ1-2|TRBV13|.
TGTGCCAGCAGCTTATCAGGATTAATTAACTATGGCTACACCTTC
CASSLSGLINYGYTF
>.|TRBJ2-1|TRBV2|.
TGTGCCAGCAGTGTGGAGGGTTTGGGCAATGAGCAGTTCTTC
CASSVEGLGNEQFF
>.|TRBJ2-1|TRBV7-9|.
TGTGCCAGCAGCTTAGTAAGGTTGAGGGACCAGAGCTCCTACAATGAGCAGTTCTTC
CASSLVRLRDQSSYNEQFF
>.|TRBJ2-3|TRBV7-2|.
TGTGCCAGCAGTATCGCAGATACGCAGTATTTT
CASSIADTQYF
>few|TRBJ2-3|TRBV29-1|.
TGCAGCGTCTCCGCCGGGAAGAGGGATACGCAGTATTTT
CSVSAGKRDTQYF
>many|TRBJ1-1|TRBV7-2|.
TGTGCCAGCAGCTTAGGTGGCGGCCTCAACACTGAAGCTTTCTTT
CASSLGGGLNTEAFF
>.|TRBJ2-1|TRBV12-5|TRBD2
TGTGCTAGTGTTAGCGGGTATGCCTACAATGAGCAATTCTTC
CASVSGYAYNEQFF
>.|TRBJ2-1|TRBV20-1|.
TGCAGTGCTAGAGGGGACAATGAGCAGTTCTTC
CSARGDNEQFF
>.|TRBJ1-4|TRBV5-1|TRBD1
TGCGCCAGCAGCTCTACTGGGACAGAGCCCTTTAATGAAAAACTGTTTTTT
CASSSTGTEPFNEKLFF
>.|TRBJ1-1|TRBV5-4|.
TGTGCCAGCAGCTCGCCCGGGAAAGGGAACACTGAAGCTTTCTTT
CASSSPGKGNTEAFF
>.|TRBJ2-1|TRBV9|TRBD1
TGTGCCAGCAGCGTGGAAGGGGGCGCATACAATGAGCAGTTCTTC
CASSVEGGAYNEQFF
>few|TRBJ2-5|TRBV7-9|TRBD2
TGTGCCAGCAGCCTACTAGCGGAAGGGGGAGAGACCCAGTACTTC
CASSLLAEGGETQYF
>.|TRBJ2-1|TRBV5-5|.
TGTGCCAGCAGCTTGGGAGCGGAAGCCTACAATGAGCAGTTCTTC
CASSLGAEAYNEQFF
>few|TRBJ1-1|TRBV6-1|.
TGTGCCAGCAGTTATAATGTGGGCACTGAAGCTTTCTTT
CASSYNVGTEAFF
>.|TRBJ2-7|TRBV5-6|.
TGTGCCAGCAGCTTGGCTGGGACTGGCTACGAGCAGTACTTC
CASSLAGTGYEQYF
>.|TRBJ2-5|TRBV18|.
TGTGCCAGCTCACCAACTCAGCAGGTTGCTTCGACCCAGTACTTC
CASSPTQQVASTQYF
>.|TRBJ1-5|TRBV2|.
TGTGCCAGCACCTTGGGCCGAAATCAGCCCCAGCATTTT
CASTLGRNQPQHF
>.|TRBJ2-6|TRBV6-1|.
TGTGCCAGCAGGGCTGGGGCCAACGTCCTGACTTTC
CASRAGANVLTF
>many|TRBJ2-5|TRBV2|TRBD1
TGTGCCAGCACCCGCGACAGGGGGAGTTGGACCCAGTACTTC
CASTRDRGSWTQYF
>.|TRBJ2-1|TRBV9|.
TGTGCCAGCAGCCCAAGGGGGGGCAATGAGCAGTTCTTC
CASSPRGGNEQFF
>.|TRBJ2-5|TRBV6-1|.
TGTGCCAGCAGTGAAGTGAGGGGGTACCAAGAGACCCAGTACTTC
CASSEVRGYQETQYF
>many|TRBJ2-7|TRBV18|.
TGTGCCAGCTCAACGCGGGGGCCCAACTACGAGCAGTACTTC
CASSTRGPNYEQYF
>.|TRBJ1-1|TRBV11-1|TRBD1
TGTGCCAGCAGCCAAAACCCAGGGGGCGGAAACACTGAAGCTTTCTTT
CASSQNPGGGNTEAFF
>.|TRBJ1-5|TRBV6-6|TRBD1
TGTGCCAGCAGTCAGGGACAGGGTAGCAATCAGCCCCAGCATTTT
CASSQGQGSNQPQHF
>.|TRBJ2-6|TRBV10-3|.
TGTGCCATCACCAAAGACCGGGGAGCTGGGGCCAACGTCCTGACTTTC
CAITKDRGAGANVLTF
>few|TRBJ1-5|TRBV18|TRBD1
TGTGCCAGCTCACCATTTCCGGGACAGGGAGGTCAGCCCCAGCATTTT
CASSPFPGQGGQPQHF
>.|TRBJ2-7|TRBV6-1|.
TGTGCCGGCAGGGGACTTGACTACGAGCAGTACTTC
CAGRGLDYEQYF
>.|TRBJ1-2|TRBV30|.
TGTGCCTGGAGTGTAGTCCGTGCGTTAGCTAACTATGGCTACACCTTC
CAWSVVRALANYGYTF
>.|TRBJ2-3|TRBV30|TRBD2
TGTGCCTGGAGTGTAGGGTTAGCGGGGGCCCGTGCGAATACGCAGTATTTT
CAWSVGLAGARANTQYF
>.|TRBJ1-3|TRBV5-1|.
TGCGCCAGCAGCGGTGGACAGTACGGAAACACCATATATTTT
CASSGGQYGNTIYF